One and the same sample provided the 21 T cell receptor beta chains below, sequenced in a study of cytomegalovirus exposure and HLA in healthy donors. Vbeta (60) and Jbeta (13) primers were used in the PCR. TCRdb keeps only in-frame clones here, not all; method: immunoSEQ multiplex PCR. This repertoire includes around 140,000 clones. Material for sequencing was PBMCs. These receptor sequences come from a male donor in good health and CMV-seronegative.

V usage is TRBV5-1 and J usage is TRBJ2-7; D is ambiguous. This CDR3 has 14 amino acids. CDR1 and CDR2 from the germline V gene are SGHRS and YFSETQ. The germline V and J ends were trimmed by 3 bases and 0 bases, with 10 bases remaining between them. The DNA for the CDR3 is TGCGCCAGCAGCTCTTCTCCCCCCTCCTACGAGCAGTACTTC. Translation gives CASSSSPPSYEQYF.

The CDR3 DNA follows: TGTGCCAGCATCGGGGGACAGGGAAGGGGTCAGCCCCAGCATTTT. As protein: CASIGGQGRGQPQHF. The chain is built from TRBV21-1 and TRBJ1-5; the D call in the table, TRBD1, was not verified against the DNA. TRBV21-1 is shown as a pseudogene. The CDR3 has 15 residues.

V is TRBV29-1 and J is TRBJ2-5; possible D gene TRBD2, 7 bases. Deletions cut 4 bases from V and 4 bases from J, with 16 bases between. The CDR3 is 14 amino acids. Germline assignment: CDR1 SQVTM and CDR2 ANQGSEA. The CDR3 sequence is CSVVWGGSGETQYF. As DNA, the CDR3 is TGCAGCGTTGTGTGGGGGGGCTCCGGAGAGACCCAGTACTTC.

The chain couples TRBV29-1 to TRBJ2-1; 10 bases are shared with TRBD2. V lost 7 bases to trimming and J lost 6 bases; unmatched junction nucleotides: 9. The germline V gene has CDR1 SQVTM and CDR2 ANQGSEA. The CDR3 runs 14 residues. CDR3 coding DNA: TGCAGCGATCAATCTAGCGGGAGTGTCAATGAGCAGTTCTTC. Translated, it gives CSDQSSGSVNEQFF.

This chain joins TRBV27 and TRBJ2-7; a weak D match, TRBD2 (6 bases). This CDR3 comprises 16 residues. CDR1 is MNHEY and CDR2 is SMNVEV in the germline V gene (reference sequence). V was cut by 3 bases and J by 0 bases, with 15 bases left in between. This CDR3 reads CASSFKGGLFSYEQYF. The DNA for the CDR3 is TGTGCCAGCAGTTTTAAAGGAGGGCTCTTCTCCTACGAGCAGTACTTC.

The CDR3: CASSRGVGNTIYF. Written as DNA, the CDR3 is TGTGCCAGCAGCCGGGGGGTGGGAAACACCATATATTTT. The chain combines TRBV11-2 with TRBJ1-3, with a possible D match to TRBD1 (5 bases). V was shortened by 5 bases and J by 4 bases, with 9 bases between the two germline ends. From germline, CDR1 is SGHAT and CDR2 FQNNGV. This CDR3 comprises 13 residues.

This chain links TRBV4-3 with TRBJ2-7; perhaps TRBD2 as D (6 bases). V was pared by 0 bases and J by 0 bases, with 9 bases between. From germline, CDR1 is LGHNA and CDR2 YSLEER. CDR3 length: 15 amino acids. The CDR3 DNA reads TGCGCCAGCAGCCAAGATCGGGGAGGCTCCTACGAGCAGTACTTC. It codes for CASSQDRGGSYEQYF.

The rearrangement links TRBV9 to TRBJ2-7, with a weak D call TRBD1 (7 bases). CDR1 is SGDLS and CDR2 is YYNGEE in the germline V gene. V lost 4 bases and J lost 5, with 13 bases in between. The CDR3 extends over 13 amino acids. The CDR3 DNA reads TGTGCCAGCAGCCAGGGGGGAAGCGACGAGCAGTACTTC. Protein product: CASSQGGSDEQYF. The full variable domain, completed using reference TRBV9 and TRBJ2-7, is DSGVTQTPKHLITATGQRVTLRCSPRSGDLSVYWYQQSLDQGLQFLIQYYNGEERAKGNILERFSAQQFPDLHSELNLSSLELGDSALYFCASSQGGSDEQYFGPGTRLTVT.

This sequence joins TRBV19 and TRBJ1-5, with D uncertain. Per the germline V gene, CDR1 is LNHDA and CDR2 is SQIVND (reference sequence). Trimming removed 3 bases from V and 2 bases from J, with 8 bases in between. The CDR3 length is 14 residues. The CDR3: CASSMRNGNQPQHF. CDR3 nucleotide sequence: TGTGCCAGTAGTATGAGGAATGGCAATCAGCCCCAGCATTTT.

The chain uses TRBV13 and TRBJ2-3; the D gene is possibly TRBD2 (6 bases). Germline-derived CDR1 and CDR2 are PRHDT and FYEKMQ (reference sequence). The germline V and J ends were trimmed by 9 bases and 2 bases, with 15 bases remaining between them. This CDR3 comprises 14 residues. The CDR3 DNA reads TGTGCCAGTACCTGGGGGGTACTCACAGATACGCAGTATTTT. Its translation is CASTWGVLTDTQYF.

The V call is TRBV7-8, the J call TRBJ2-2, with D perhaps matching TRBD2 (6 bases). CDR3 size: 16 residues. Trimming took off 2 bases at V and 6 bases at J, with 16 bases between the two ends. CDR1 SGHVS and CDR2 FQNEAQ come from the germline V gene. The CDR3 DNA reads as TGTGCCAGCAGCTTACAACGTCTCCCGGGGGCCGGGGAGCTGTTTTTT. Its translation is CASSLQRLPGAGELFF.

The chain combines TRBV30 with TRBJ1-2; tentatively, D is TRBD1 (6 bases). Germline values: CDR1 GTSNPN, CDR2 SVGIG (reference sequence). This CDR3 has 13 amino acids. V lost 7 bases and J 3 bases, leaving 15 bases between the germline ends. CDR3 coding DNA: TGTGCCTCAAACCAGGGGTTAGACTATGGCTACACCTTC. It translates to CASNQGLDYGYTF.

The J gene is TRBJ1-2, the V gene TRBV6-5; D gene unclear. Germline V gives CDR1 MNHEY, CDR2 SVGAGI. The CDR3 has 15 amino acids. V dropped 0 bases and J dropped 3 bases, with 11 bases sitting between them. CDR3 region: CASSYSVGGYYGYTF. The CDR3 DNA follows: TGTGCCAGCAGTTACTCCGTCGGCGGTTACTATGGCTACACCTTC.

The chain combines TRBV27 with TRBJ2-1, with 7 nucleotides matching TRBD2. With V trimmed by 5 bases and J by 9 bases, 13 bases remained unmatched. Germline-derived CDR1 and CDR2 are MNHEY and SMNVEV (reference sequence). There are 15 residues in the CDR3. CDR3 protein: CASSPPGLSTIEQFF. CDR3 bases: TGTGCCAGCAGTCCCCCGGGACTATCTACAATTGAGCAGTTCTTC.

This chain joins TRBV5-3 and TRBJ1-6; a weak D match, TRBD1 (6 bases). TRBV5-3 is an open reading frame, and its role is uncertain. Trimming shortened V by 4 bases and J by 8 bases, and 25 bases separated the two germline ends. This CDR3 is 18 amino acids long. DNA for the CDR3: TGTGCCAGAAGCACCTTAATATACAGGGAAAGAAAGGATTCACCCCTCCACTTT. It specifies CARSTLIYRERKDSPLHF.

The chain is built from TRBV5-1 and TRBJ2-7, with 11 bases fitting TRBD1. The germline gives CDR1 SGHRS, CDR2 YFSETQ. CDR3 length: 15 residues. The V gene end was trimmed by 4 bases and the J gene end by 3 bases; junction bases not matched to a gene: 6. CDR3 DNA sequence: TGCGCCAGCAGCGGGGGACAGGGGGTAGGCTACGAGCAGTACTTC. It translates to CASSGGQGVGYEQYF.

This chain connects TRBV13 to TRBJ1-1, with D uncertain. Trimming pared 7 bases from V and 5 bases from J, leaving 11 bases between. Germline CDR1 and CDR2: PRHDT and FYEKMQ (reference sequence). The CDR3 is 12 amino acids. CDR3 residues: CASKDGKTEAFF. DNA for the CDR3: TGTGCCAGCAAAGACGGGAAAACTGAAGCTTTCTTT.

This sequence joins TRBV27 and TRBJ2-7; 8 positions agree with TRBD1. The CDR3 consists of 14 residues. Germline V gene sequence: CDR1 MNHEY, CDR2 SMNVEV (reference sequence). Unmatched junction bases numbered 5, after V lost 3 bases and J lost 4 bases. The CDR3 region is CASSLTGEKYEQYF. Here the CDR3 DNA reads TGTGCCAGCAGTTTGACAGGGGAGAAGTACGAGCAGTACTTC.

This chain connects TRBV28 to TRBJ1-1; D gene unclear. The CDR3 sequence is 10 residues long. Germline V gives CDR1 MDHEN, CDR2 SYDVKM. Trimming took off 6 bases at V and 10 bases at J, with 9 bases between the two ends. CDR3 in DNA: TGTGCCAGCAGCTCTAGTAGAGCTTTCTTT. Translating gives CASSSSRAFF.

The CDR3 sequence: CASSLLSWGGGEQYF. CDR3 DNA sequence: TGTGCCAGCAGTTTGTTGTCCTGGGGGGGTGGCGAGCAGTACTTC. The rearrangement uses TRBV28 and TRBJ2-7; 7 bases are a match to TRBD2. The CDR3 totals 15 residues. V dropped 3 bases and J dropped 6; count of bases not matched to a gene: 11. CDR1 and CDR2 (germline): MDHEN, SYDVKM.

The rearrangement links TRBV5-1 to TRBJ2-1; maybe TRBD2 (6 bases). Trimming removed 5 bases at V and 0 bases at J, with 12 bases between. Per the germline V gene, CDR1 is SGHRS and CDR2 is YFSETQ. This CDR3 comprises 15 residues. CDR3 bases: TGCGCCAGCAGTCTAAGCGGGCTCTCCTACAATGAGCAGTTCTTC. Protein sequence: CASSLSGLSYNEQFF.